Shown below are 22 T cell receptor beta chains from a single sample sequenced in a study of T and B cells in COVID-19 patients. BIOMED2 TRB-A/B primer pools were used in multiplex TRB PCR. MiXCR was run by TCRdb on the multiplex PCR reads, yielding one entry per CDR3 protein. The table lists 4,500 or so distinct CDR3 sequences, 25% to 30% of them singletons. Each TRB amplification used about 250-550 ng of genomic DNA from blood. The sequencing sample was made of blood. The receptors here all came from a human donor with active COVID-19.

This clonotype is termed medium-sized (0.01 to 0.1%). The chain employs TRBV29-1 and TRBJ1-5; maybe TRBD1 (5 bases). Germline values: CDR1 SQVTM, CDR2 ANQGSEA. V was shortened by 5 bases and J by 3 bases, with 11 bases between the two germline ends. The CDR3 extends over 13 amino acids. CDR3 sequence reads: CSVRDGTNQPQHF. The CDR3 DNA reads TGCAGCGTTCGGGACGGAACCAATCAGCCCCAGCATTTT.

The chain has TRBV5-4 and TRBJ1-5, with a possible D match to TRBD1 (6 bases). The germline V gene has CDR1 SGHNT and CDR2 YYREEE (reference sequence). The CDR3 sequence is 14 residues long. Trimming stripped 5 bases from V and 2 bases from J, with 11 bases between. The CDR3 DNA sequence: TGTGCCAGCAGACGGGGGCTTGGCAATCAGCCCCAGCATTTT. Residues: CASRRGLGNQPQHF.

The chain links TRBV4-3 to TRBJ1-3; TRBD1 matches at 9 bases. This CDR3 comprises 16 residues. V lost 3 bases and J lost 4; bases outside the gene matches: 7. Germline CDR1 reads LGHNA; CDR2 reads YSLEER. CDR3 bases: TGCGCCAGCAGCCAGGAGGGACAGGGAAAAGGAAACACCATATATTTT. Amino acid sequence: CASSQEGQGKGNTIYF.

The rearrangement joins TRBV18 to TRBJ2-2; D gene unclear. Deletions cut 3 bases from V and 6 bases from J, with 14 bases between. The CDR3 length is 15 residues. The germline V gene has CDR1 KGHSH and CDR2 LQKENI. The DNA for the CDR3 is TGTGCCAGCTCACCTCGCCCCTCGAGCGCCGGGGAGCTGTTTTTT. Its protein is CASSPRPSSAGELFF.

Within the sample, this clonotype is medium-sized. This sequence joins TRBV18 and TRBJ2-7; D may be TRBD2 (6 bases). The V end lost 9 bases, the J end lost 1 base, and 13 bases lay between the germline ends. Per the germline V gene, CDR1 is KGHSH and CDR2 is LQKENI. The CDR3 is 13 residues long. CDR3 coding DNA: TGTGCCAGTTCAGGAGGGACTTCCTACGAGCAGTACTTC. Translation: CASSGGTSYEQYF.

The gene calls are TRBV20-1 and TRBJ2-2, with 8 positions matching TRBD1. The CDR3 consists of 13 residues. Germline V gene lookup returns CDR1 DFQATT and CDR2 SNEGSKA (reference sequence). Trimming at V came to 5 bases and at J to 6 bases, leaving 5 bases not matched to a gene. CDR3 loop: CSASGTGAGELFF. Written as DNA, the CDR3 is TGCAGTGCTTCCGGGACAGGAGCCGGGGAGCTGTTTTTT.

Judged by abundance, this clonotype is large (0.1 to 1%). The V and J genes are TRBV19 and TRBJ2-2, with 8 bases that match TRBD2. The length of the CDR3 is 15 residues. CDR1 is LNHDA, CDR2 SQIVND, per germline (reference sequence). Trimming cost V 6 bases and J 6 bases; bases outside gene matches: 9. The DNA for the CDR3 is TGTGCCAGTAGGGTCGGGAGGGCCTTGGCCGGGGAGCTGTTTTTT. Encoded protein: CASRVGRALAGELFF.

By sample share, this clonotype is medium-sized. The rearrangement uses TRBV30 and TRBJ1-6; 9 bases match TRBD1. With 2 bases clipped from V and 10 bases from J, the junction kept 12 bases outside the gene matches. CDR1 is GTSNPN, CDR2 SVGIG, per germline (reference sequence). This CDR3 has 16 amino acids. CDR3 coding DNA: TGTGCCTGGAGTATCATCTGGACAGGGACAGGGTCACCCCTCCACTTT. Encoded protein: CAWSIIWTGTGSPLHF.

This clonotype is medium-sized (0.01 to 0.1%) within its sample. The chain is built from TRBV19 and TRBJ2-3; D is perhaps TRBD1 (5 bases). Germline-derived CDR1 and CDR2 are LNHDA and SQIVND (reference sequence). The ends were cut back, 4 bases at V and 6 bases at J, with 14 bases in the middle. CDR3 length equals 14 residues. The CDR3 DNA reads TGTGCCAGTAGTAGACAGACATCCGCCGATACGCAGTATTTT. Translation gives CASSRQTSADTQYF. Filled out from reference TRBV19 and TRBJ2-3, the complete variable domain reads DGGITQSPKYLFRKEGQNVTLSCEQNLNHDAMYWYRQDPGQGLRLIYYSQIVNDFQKGDIAEGYSVSREKKESFPLTVTSAQKNPTAFYLCASSRQTSADTQYFGPGTRLTVL.

In its sample, this clonotype ranks as medium-sized (0.01 to 0.1%). The V gene is TRBV5-6, the J gene TRBJ2-3; 7 positions agree with TRBD1. The CDR3 has 14 residues. The germline gives CDR1 SGHDT, CDR2 YYEEEE. V trimming: 0 bases; J trimming: 6 bases; junction bases outside the gene matches: 4. CDR3: CASSLGGGMDTQYF. As DNA, the CDR3 is TGTGCCAGCAGCTTGGGAGGGGGCATGGATACGCAGTATTTT.

By its share, this clonotype is medium-sized. This chain joins TRBV19 and TRBJ1-5, with a weak D call TRBD1 (5 bases). Germline V gives CDR1 LNHDA, CDR2 SQIVND (reference sequence). V was pared by 7 bases and J by 4 bases, with 14 bases between. The CDR3 is 14 residues long. CDR3 protein: CASNIRGLNQPQHF. CDR3 sequence (DNA): TGTGCCAGTAACATCCGGGGCCTTAATCAGCCCCAGCATTTT.

This chain joins TRBV20-1 and TRBJ2-7; a possible D gene is TRBD2 (5 bases). The germline gives CDR1 DFQATT, CDR2 SNEGSKA (reference sequence). V lost 2 bases and J 5 bases, leaving 16 bases between the germline ends. This CDR3 is built from 14 residues. The CDR3 nucleotides are TGCAGTGCTAGACCAGCTACTAGGATCCACGAGCAGTACTTC. Encoded protein: CSARPATRIHEQYF.

Notes on this clonotype: A much larger clone differs from this one at a single base, so this may be a read error. The genes are TRBV6-8 and TRBJ2-7, with no clear D. Germline CDR1 reads MNHGY; CDR2 reads SAAAGT. The CDR3 sequence is 12 residues long. The CDR3 DNA sequence: TGTGCCATCAGTTTAACCGGAACATGGCAGTACTTC. The encoded protein is CAISLTGTWQYF.

The rearrangement links TRBV5-6 to TRBJ1-4, with 10 bases lining up with TRBD1. The V and J ends lost 0 bases and 0 bases, in that order; junction bases with no gene match: 2. Germline CDR1 and CDR2: SGHDT and YYEEEE. The CDR3 has 17 amino acids. In nucleotides, the CDR3 is TGTGCCAGCAGCTTGGTTGGACAGGGGGCAACTAATGAAAAACTGTTTTTT. Translation: CASSLVGQGATNEKLFF.

This clonotype has ten or more counts. The J gene is TRBJ2-3, the V gene TRBV6-4; 8 nucleotides align to TRBD1. With 3 bases clipped from V and 4 bases from J, the junction kept 3 bases outside the gene matches. Germline CDR1 MRHNA, CDR2 SNTAGT. The CDR3 is 14 amino acids. The CDR3 DNA is TGTGCCAGCAGTGATCAGGGGGCAGCAGATACGCAGTATTTT. It translates to CASSDQGAADTQYF.

The V and J genes are TRBV29-1 and TRBJ2-7; 8 bases map to TRBD1. The V and J ends lost 8 bases and 2 bases, in that order; junction bases with no gene match: 5. Germline assignment: CDR1 SQVTM and CDR2 ANQGSEA. This CDR3 is built from 12 residues. The CDR3 spells CSSLDRAYEQYF. The DNA of the CDR3 is TGCAGCTCATTGGACAGGGCCTACGAGCAGTACTTC.

The chain couples TRBV2 to TRBJ1-1, with unresolved D. Germline values: CDR1 SNHLY, CDR2 FYNNEI. Trimming removed 6 bases at V and 1 base at J, with 3 bases between. The CDR3 has 11 amino acids. The CDR3 DNA reads TGTGCCAGCAGCAAGAACACTGAAGCTTTCTTT. Residues: CASSKNTEAFF.

This clonotype is judged medium-sized. The chain joins TRBV19 to TRBJ2-1; no clear D. The CDR3 runs to 11 residues. CDR1 and CDR2 from the germline V gene are LNHDA and SQIVND (reference sequence). CDR3 DNA: TGTTCCACAAGCACTTACAATGAGCAGTTCTTC. This encodes CSTSTYNEQFF.

This clonotype is classed as medium-sized. The chain employs TRBV30 and TRBJ2-4; a possible D gene is TRBD1 (5 bases). Germline V lookup: CDR1 GTSNPN, CDR2 SVGIG (reference sequence). Between the trimmed V and J ends, which lost 2 bases and 1 base, there was a span of 6 bases. The CDR3 totals 13 residues. In nucleotides, the CDR3 is TGTGCCTGGAGTAGGGGTGCCAAAAACATTCAGTACTTC. Its translation is CAWSRGAKNIQYF.

This clonotype was counted a few times. The chain combines TRBV5-1 with TRBJ2-1, with 11 bases aligning to TRBD2. Germline loops: CDR1 SGHRS, CDR2 YFSETQ. The CDR3 extends over 18 amino acids. V lost 1 base, J lost 2 bases, and 8 bases stayed unmatched. The CDR3 coding sequence is TGCGCCAGCAGCTTGAGGAGTAGCGGGAGGGCCACCTACAATGAGCAGTTCTTC. Encoded protein: CASSLRSSGRATYNEQFF.

This clonotype is categorized as medium-sized. J is TRBJ2-1 and V is TRBV12-3 or TRBV12-4; D unresolved. The CDR3 consists of 14 residues. The V end lost 5 bases, the J end lost 5 bases, and 13 bases lay between the germline ends. The CDR3 coding sequence is TGTGCCAGCAGTCCCCAGGCTATTGACAATGAGCAGTTCTTC. Residues: CASSPQAIDNEQFF.

This clonotype is medium-sized (0.01 to 0.1%) in the sample. The V and J genes are TRBV19 and TRBJ2-1; 16 nucleotides line up with TRBD2. Germline loops: CDR1 LNHDA, CDR2 SQIVND (reference sequence). V lost 7 bases, J lost 8 bases, and 11 bases stayed unmatched. The CDR3 spans 17 residues. The CDR3 region is CASNTWGGTSGRDEQFF. CDR3 DNA sequence: TGTGCCAGTAACACCTGGGGCGGGACTAGCGGGAGGGATGAGCAGTTCTTC. Full variable domain (remainder filled in from reference TRBV19 and TRBJ2-1): DGGITQSPKYLFRKEGQNVTLSCEQNLNHDAMYWYRQDPGQGLRLIYYSQIVNDFQKGDIAEGYSVSREKKESFPLTVTSAQKNPTAFYLCASNTWGGTSGRDEQFFGPGTRLTVL.